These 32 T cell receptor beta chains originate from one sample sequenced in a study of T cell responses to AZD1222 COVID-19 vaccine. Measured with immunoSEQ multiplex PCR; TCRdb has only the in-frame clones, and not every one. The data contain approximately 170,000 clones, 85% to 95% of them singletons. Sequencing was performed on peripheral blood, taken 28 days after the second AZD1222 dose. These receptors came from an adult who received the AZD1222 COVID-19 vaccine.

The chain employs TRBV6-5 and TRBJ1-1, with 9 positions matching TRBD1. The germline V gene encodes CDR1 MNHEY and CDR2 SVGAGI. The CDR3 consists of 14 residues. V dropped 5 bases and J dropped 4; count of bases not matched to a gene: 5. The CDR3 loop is CASSTGGKVTEAFF. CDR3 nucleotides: TGTGCCAGCAGTACAGGGGGCAAGGTCACTGAAGCTTTCTTT.

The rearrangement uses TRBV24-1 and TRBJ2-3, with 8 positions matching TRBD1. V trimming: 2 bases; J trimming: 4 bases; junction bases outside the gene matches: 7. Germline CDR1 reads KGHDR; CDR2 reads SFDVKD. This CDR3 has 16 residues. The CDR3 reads CATSDSGQGMSDTQYF. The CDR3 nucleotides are TGTGCCACCAGTGATTCTGGACAGGGAATGTCAGATACGCAGTATTTT.

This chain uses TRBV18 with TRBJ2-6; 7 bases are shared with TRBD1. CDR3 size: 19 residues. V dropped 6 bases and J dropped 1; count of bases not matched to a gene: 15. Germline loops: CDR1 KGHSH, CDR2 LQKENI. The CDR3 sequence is CASSLTGPGQLSGANVLTF. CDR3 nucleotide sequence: TGTGCCAGCTCCCTCACCGGACCGGGACAGCTTTCTGGGGCCAACGTCCTGACTTTC.

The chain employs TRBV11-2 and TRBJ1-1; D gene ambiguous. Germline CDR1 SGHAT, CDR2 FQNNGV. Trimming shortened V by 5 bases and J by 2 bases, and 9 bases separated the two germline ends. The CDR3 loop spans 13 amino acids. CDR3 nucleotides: TGTGCCAGCAGCGAACAAATAAACACTGAAGCTTTCTTT. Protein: CASSEQINTEAFF.

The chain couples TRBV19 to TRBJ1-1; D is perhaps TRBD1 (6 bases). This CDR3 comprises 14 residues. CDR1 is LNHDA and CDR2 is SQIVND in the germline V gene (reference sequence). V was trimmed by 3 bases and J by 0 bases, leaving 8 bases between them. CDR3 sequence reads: CASSIGQMNTEAFF. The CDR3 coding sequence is TGTGCCAGTAGTATCGGACAGATGAACACTGAAGCTTTCTTT.

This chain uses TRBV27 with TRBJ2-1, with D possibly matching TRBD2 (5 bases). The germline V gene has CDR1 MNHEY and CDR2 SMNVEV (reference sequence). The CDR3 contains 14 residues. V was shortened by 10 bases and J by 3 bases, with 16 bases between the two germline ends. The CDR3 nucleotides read TGTGCCACTGCACCGGGATCTCACTACAATGAGCAGTTCTTC. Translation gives CATAPGSHYNEQFF.

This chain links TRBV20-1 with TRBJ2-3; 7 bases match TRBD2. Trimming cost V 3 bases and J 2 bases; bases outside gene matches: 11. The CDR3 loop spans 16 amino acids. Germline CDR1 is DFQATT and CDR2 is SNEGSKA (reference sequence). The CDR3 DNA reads TGCAGTGCTAGTAAGGGCGGGACTACCCTCACAGATACGCAGTATTTT. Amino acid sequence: CSASKGGTTLTDTQYF.

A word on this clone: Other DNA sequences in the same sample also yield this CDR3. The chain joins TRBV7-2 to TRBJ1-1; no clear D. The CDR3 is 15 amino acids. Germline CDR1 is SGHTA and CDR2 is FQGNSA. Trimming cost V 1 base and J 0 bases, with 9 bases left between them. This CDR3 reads CASSLGSRLNTEAFF. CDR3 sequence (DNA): TGTGCCAGCAGCTTAGGTTCCAGGCTGAACACTGAAGCTTTCTTT.

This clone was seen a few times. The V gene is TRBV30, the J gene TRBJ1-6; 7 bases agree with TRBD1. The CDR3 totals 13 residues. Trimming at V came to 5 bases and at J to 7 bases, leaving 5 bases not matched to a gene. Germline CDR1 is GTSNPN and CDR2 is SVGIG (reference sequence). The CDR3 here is CAWSGTANSPLHF. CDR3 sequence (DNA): TGTGCCTGGTCCGGGACAGCAAATTCACCCCTCCACTTT. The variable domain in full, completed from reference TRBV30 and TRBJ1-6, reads SQTIHQWPATLVQPVGSPLSLECTVEGTSNPNLYWYRQAAGRGLQLLFYSVGIGQISSEVPQNLSASRPQDRQFILSSKKLLLSDSGFYLCAWSGTANSPLHFGNGTRLTVT.

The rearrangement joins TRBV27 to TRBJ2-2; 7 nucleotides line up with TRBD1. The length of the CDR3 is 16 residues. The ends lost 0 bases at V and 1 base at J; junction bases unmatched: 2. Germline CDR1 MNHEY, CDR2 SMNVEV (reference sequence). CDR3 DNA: TGTGCCAGCAGTTTATCAGGGGGCCTGAACACCGGGGAGCTGTTTTTT. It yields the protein CASSLSGGLNTGELFF.

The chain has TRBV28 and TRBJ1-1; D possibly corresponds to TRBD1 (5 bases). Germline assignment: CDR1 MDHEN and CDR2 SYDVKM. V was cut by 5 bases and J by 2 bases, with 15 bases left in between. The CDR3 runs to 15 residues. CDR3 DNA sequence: TGTGCCAGCAGTACCCGGGACGCTCGAAACACTGAAGCTTTCTTT. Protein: CASSTRDARNTEAFF.

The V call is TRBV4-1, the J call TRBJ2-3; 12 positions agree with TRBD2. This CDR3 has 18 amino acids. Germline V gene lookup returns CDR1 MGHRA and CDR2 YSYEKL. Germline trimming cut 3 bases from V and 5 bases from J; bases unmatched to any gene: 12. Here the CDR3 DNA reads TGCGCCAGCAGCCAGCGAGGACTAGCGGGAACCTTCGGAGATACGCAGTATTTT. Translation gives CASSQRGLAGTFGDTQYF.

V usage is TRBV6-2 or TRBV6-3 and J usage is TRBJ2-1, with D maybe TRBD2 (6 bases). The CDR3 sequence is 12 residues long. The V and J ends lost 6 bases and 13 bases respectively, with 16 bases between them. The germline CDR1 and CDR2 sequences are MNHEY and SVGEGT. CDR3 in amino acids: CASSNPGTVQFF. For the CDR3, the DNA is TGTGCCAGCAGCAACCCCGGGACTGTTCAGTTCTTC.

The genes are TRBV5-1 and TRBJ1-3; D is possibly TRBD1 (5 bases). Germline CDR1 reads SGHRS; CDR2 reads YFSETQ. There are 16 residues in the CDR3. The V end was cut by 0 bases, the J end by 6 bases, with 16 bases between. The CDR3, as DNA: TGCGCCAGCAGCTTGGGGCCGGCAGGGAAAGAAAACACCATATATTTT. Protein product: CASSLGPAGKENTIYF. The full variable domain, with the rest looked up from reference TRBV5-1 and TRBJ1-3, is KAGVTQTPRYLIKTRGQQVTLSCSPISGHRSVSWYQQTPGQGLQFLFEYFSETQRNKGNFPGRFSGRQFSNSRSEMNVSTLELGDSALYLCASSLGPAGKENTIYFGEGSWLTVV.

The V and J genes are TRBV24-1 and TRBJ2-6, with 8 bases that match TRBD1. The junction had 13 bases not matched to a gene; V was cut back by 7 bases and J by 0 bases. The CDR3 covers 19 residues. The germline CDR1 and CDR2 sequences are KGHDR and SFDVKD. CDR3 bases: TGTGCCACCAGCCCCCCGGGCCGGGACAGGCCCTCTGGGGCCAACGTCCTGACTTTC. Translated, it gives CATSPPGRDRPSGANVLTF.

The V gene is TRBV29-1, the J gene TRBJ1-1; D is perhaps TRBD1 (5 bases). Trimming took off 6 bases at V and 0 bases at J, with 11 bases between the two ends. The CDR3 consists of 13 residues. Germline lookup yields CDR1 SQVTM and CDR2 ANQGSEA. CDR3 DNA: TGCAGCGTGCGACAGTTCATGAACACTGAAGCTTTCTTT. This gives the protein CSVRQFMNTEAFF.

CDR3: CASSVQGNTEAFF. The CDR3 region has the DNA TGTGCCAGCAGCGTACAGGGGAACACTGAAGCTTTCTTT. The V call is TRBV9, the J call TRBJ1-1, with D tentatively TRBD1 (5 bases). The V gene lost 1 base and the J gene lost 1 base, with 5 bases spanning the gap. The CDR3 sequence is 13 residues long. The germline V gene has CDR1 SGDLS and CDR2 YYNGEE.

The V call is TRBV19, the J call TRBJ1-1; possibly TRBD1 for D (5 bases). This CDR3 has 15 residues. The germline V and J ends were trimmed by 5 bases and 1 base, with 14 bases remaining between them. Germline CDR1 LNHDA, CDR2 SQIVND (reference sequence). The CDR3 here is CASSQNRDGNTEAFF. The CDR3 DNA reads TGTGCCAGTAGTCAGAACCGGGACGGGAACACTGAAGCTTTCTTT.

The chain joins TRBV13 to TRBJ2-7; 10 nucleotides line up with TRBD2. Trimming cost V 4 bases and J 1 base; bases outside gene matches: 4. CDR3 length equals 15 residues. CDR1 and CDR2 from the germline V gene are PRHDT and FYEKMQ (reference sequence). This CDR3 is CASSCGLAESYEQYF. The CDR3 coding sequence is TGTGCCAGCAGCTGCGGACTAGCGGAGTCCTACGAGCAGTACTTC.

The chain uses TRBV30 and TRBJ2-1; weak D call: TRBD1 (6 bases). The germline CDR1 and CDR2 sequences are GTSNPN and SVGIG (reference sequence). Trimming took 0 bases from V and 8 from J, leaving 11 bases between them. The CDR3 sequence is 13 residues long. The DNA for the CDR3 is TGTGCCTGGAGTGTAGGGGGAAGGGATGAGCAGTTCTTC. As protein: CAWSVGGRDEQFF.

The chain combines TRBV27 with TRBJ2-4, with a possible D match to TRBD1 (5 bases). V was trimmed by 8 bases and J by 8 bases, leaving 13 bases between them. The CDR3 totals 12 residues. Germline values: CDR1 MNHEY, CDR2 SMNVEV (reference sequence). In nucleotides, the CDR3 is TGTGCCAGCTCCAATAGGGGCCACATTCAGTACTTC. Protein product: CASSNRGHIQYF.

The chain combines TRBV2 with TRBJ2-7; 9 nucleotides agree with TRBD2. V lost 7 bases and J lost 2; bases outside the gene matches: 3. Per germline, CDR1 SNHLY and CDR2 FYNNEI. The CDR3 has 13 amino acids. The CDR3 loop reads CASKREAAYEQYF. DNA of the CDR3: TGTGCCAGCAAGCGGGAGGCCGCCTACGAGCAGTACTTC.

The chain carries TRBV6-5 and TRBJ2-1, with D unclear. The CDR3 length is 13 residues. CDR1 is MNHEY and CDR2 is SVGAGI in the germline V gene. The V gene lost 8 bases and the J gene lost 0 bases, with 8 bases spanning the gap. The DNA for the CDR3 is TGTGCCAGCTCCCTTCGCTCCTACAATGAGCAGTTCTTC. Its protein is CASSLRSYNEQFF.

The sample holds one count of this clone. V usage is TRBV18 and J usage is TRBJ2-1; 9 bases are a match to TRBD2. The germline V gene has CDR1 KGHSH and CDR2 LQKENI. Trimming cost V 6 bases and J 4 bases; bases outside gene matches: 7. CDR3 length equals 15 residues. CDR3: CASSPRGGDYNEQFF. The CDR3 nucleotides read TGTGCCAGCTCCCCCCGCGGGGGGGATTACAATGAGCAGTTCTTC. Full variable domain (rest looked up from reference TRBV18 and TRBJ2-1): NAGVMQNPRHLVRRRGQEARLRCSPMKGHSHVYWYRQLPEEGLKFMVYLQKENIIDESGMPKERFSAEFPKEGPSILRIQQVVRGDSAAYFCASSPRGGDYNEQFFGPGTRLTVL.

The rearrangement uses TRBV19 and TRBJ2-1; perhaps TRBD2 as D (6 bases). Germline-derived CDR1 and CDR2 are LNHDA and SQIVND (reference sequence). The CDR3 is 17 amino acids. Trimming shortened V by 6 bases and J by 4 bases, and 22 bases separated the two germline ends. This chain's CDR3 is CASSTVATGVIYNEQFF. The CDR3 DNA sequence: TGTGCCAGTAGCACTGTAGCGACGGGAGTAATTTACAATGAGCAGTTCTTC.

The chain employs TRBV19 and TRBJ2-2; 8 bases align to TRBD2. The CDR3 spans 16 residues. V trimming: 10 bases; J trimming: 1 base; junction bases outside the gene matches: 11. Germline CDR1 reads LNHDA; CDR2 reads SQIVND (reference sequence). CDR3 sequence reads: CATLKKGLVNTGELFF. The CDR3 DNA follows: TGTGCCACCCTCAAAAAGGGACTAGTGAACACCGGGGAGCTGTTTTTT.

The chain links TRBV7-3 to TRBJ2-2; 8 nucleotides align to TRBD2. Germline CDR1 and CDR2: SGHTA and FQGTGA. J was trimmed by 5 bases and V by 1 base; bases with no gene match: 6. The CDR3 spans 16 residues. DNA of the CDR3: TGTGCCAGCAGCTTAATGGGGGGACTAGTTACCGGGGAGCTGTTTTTT. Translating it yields CASSLMGGLVTGELFF.

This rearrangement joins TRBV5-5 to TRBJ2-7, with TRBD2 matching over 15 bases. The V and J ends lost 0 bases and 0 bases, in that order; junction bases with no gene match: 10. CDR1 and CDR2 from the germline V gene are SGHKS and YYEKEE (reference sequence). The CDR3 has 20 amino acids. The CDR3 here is CASSLEGLAGGLTISYEQYF. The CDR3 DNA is TGTGCCAGCAGCTTGGAGGGACTAGCGGGAGGCCTAACAATCTCCTACGAGCAGTACTTC.

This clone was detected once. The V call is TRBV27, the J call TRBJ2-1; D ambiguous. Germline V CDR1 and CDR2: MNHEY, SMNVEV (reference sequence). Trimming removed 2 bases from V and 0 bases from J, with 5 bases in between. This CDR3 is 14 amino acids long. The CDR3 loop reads CASSLGRSYNEQFF. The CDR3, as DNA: TGTGCCAGCAGTTTAGGTCGCTCCTACAATGAGCAGTTCTTC.

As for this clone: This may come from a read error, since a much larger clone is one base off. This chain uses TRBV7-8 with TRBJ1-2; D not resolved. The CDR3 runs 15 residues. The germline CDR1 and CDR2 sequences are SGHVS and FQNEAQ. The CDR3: CAGSLGRRANYGYTF. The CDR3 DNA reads TGTGCCGGCAGCTTAGGGAGGCGAGCTAACTATGGCTACACCTTC.

The CDR3 nucleotides are TGTGCCAGCAGCCCGCCCGACAGACCTCTCCAACCCCTCCACTTT. Its translation is CASSPPDRPLQPLHF. The chain is built from TRBV7-2 and TRBJ1-6; weak D call: TRBD1 (5 bases). This CDR3 is 15 amino acids long. CDR1 and CDR2 from the germline V gene are SGHTA and FQGNSA. Between the trimmed V and J ends, which lost 5 bases and 12 bases, there was a span of 20 bases.

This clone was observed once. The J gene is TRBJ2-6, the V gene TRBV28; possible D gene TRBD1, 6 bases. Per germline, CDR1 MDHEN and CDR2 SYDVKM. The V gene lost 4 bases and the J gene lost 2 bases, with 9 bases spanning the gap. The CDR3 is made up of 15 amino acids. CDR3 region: CASSSRGTGANVLTF. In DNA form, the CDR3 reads TGTGCCAGCAGTTCCAGGGGAACTGGGGCCAACGTCCTGACTTTC.